This TCR beta chain was recovered during a study of memory CD4+ T cells and cytomegalovirus serostatus. Single viable CD3+CD4+CD8-CD45RO+ cells were sorted as the memory CD4+ T cells. The table came from immunoSEQ multiplex PCR; TCRdb's copy has only in-frame clones and leaves some out. The table has some 49,000 clones, around 78% seen once. The sequence was collected from an adult in good health and CMV-seronegative. Sequenced sample: memory CD4+ T cells from blood.

CDR3 DNA: TGTGCCAGCCGGGAAGCGGGGAGGGAACAGCCCCAGCATTTT. Residues: CASREAGREQPQHF. The rearrangement links TRBV19 to TRBJ1-5; D is unclear. V dropped 9 bases and J dropped 7 bases, with 19 bases sitting between them. CDR1 LNHDA and CDR2 SQIVND come from the germline V gene (reference sequence). The CDR3 contains 14 residues.